The 21 T cell receptor beta chains in this list originate from one sample, sequenced in a study of Ad26.COV2.S vaccination and SARS-CoV-2 variants (dated by TCRdb to the early 2020s). Library preparation used the immunoSEQ multiplex PCR assay. TCRdb provides this immuneACCESS table in a form limited to in-frame rearrangements. Some clones are lacking; in checked studies, under half of them reflect an unresolved V gene, and why the rest are absent is not known. The sample table contains 410,000 or so clones; only one count was recorded for around 90% of them. The ten largest clones capture roughly an eighth of the sample. What this sample's treatment or condition label stands for: roughly 19 received Ad26.COV2.S at low or high dose, single or two shots; 5 received placebo; per-sample allocation not given. Repertoires of vaccine and placebo recipients were sequenced from samples collected on day 63 after the first injection.

The sample was peripheral blood, taken in a trial of Ad26.COV2.S vaccine versus placebo. The receptors derive from a person aged 18-65 years who received the Ad26.COV2.S COVID-19 vaccine or a placebo.

This chain connects TRBV6-1 to TRBJ2-1, with D possibly being TRBD1 (6 bases). V lost 4 bases and J lost 2, with 15 bases in between. CDR3 size: 16 residues. Germline V gives CDR1 MNHNS, CDR2 SASEGT. In nucleotides, the CDR3 is TGTGCCAGCAGTGCCCACAGGGACGCGGCCTACAATGAGCAGTTCTTC. It yields the protein CASSAHRDAAYNEQFF.

The rearrangement uses TRBV30 and TRBJ2-5; 8 bases are shared with TRBD1. The trim removed 7 bases at V and 1 base at J, leaving 5 bases unmatched. CDR1 is GTSNPN, CDR2 SVGIG, per germline (reference sequence). This CDR3 has 13 residues. This CDR3 reads CAFTQGVQETQYF. As DNA, the CDR3 is TGTGCCTTCACACAGGGGGTCCAAGAGACCCAGTACTTC.

The chain carries TRBV7-6 and TRBJ2-1; 15 bases are a match to TRBD2. Germline loops: CDR1 SGHVS, CDR2 FNYEAQ. J gave up 4 bases and V 3 bases, and 10 bases lay outside the gene matches. The length of the CDR3 is 19 residues. CDR3 coding DNA: TGTGCCAGCAGCTTCCCCGGGACTAGCGGGAGGCGGAATTACAATGAGCAGTTCTTC. Protein sequence: CASSFPGTSGRRNYNEQFF.

V usage is TRBV6-5 and J usage is TRBJ1-4; 10 bases line up with TRBD1. In germline, CDR1 is MNHEY, CDR2 SVGAGI. Trimming cost V 0 bases and J 5 bases; bases outside gene matches: 3. CDR3 size: 16 residues. Here the CDR3 DNA reads TGTGCCAGCAGTTACTCAGGACAGGGGGTGAATGAAAAACTGTTTTTT. Its protein is CASSYSGQGVNEKLFF.

This clone came up a few times. The rearrangement joins TRBV7-8 to TRBJ2-3; D gene unclear. CDR1 and CDR2 from the germline V gene are SGHVS and FQNEAQ. The CDR3 is 13 residues long. V lost 11 bases and J lost 4, with 16 bases in between. The CDR3 region is CAAAWQWADTQYF. The DNA for the CDR3 is TGTGCCGCCGCTTGGCAGTGGGCAGATACGCAGTATTTT. The variable domain in full, with the rest retrieved from reference TRBV7-8 and TRBJ2-3, is GAGVSQSPRYKVAKRGQDVALRCDPISGHVSLFWYQQALGQGPEFLTYFQNEAQLDKSGLPSDRFFAERPEGSVSTLKIQRTQQEDSAVYLCAAAWQWADTQYFGPGTRLTVL.

The chain couples TRBV5-4 to TRBJ2-1; D is undetermined. Trimming pared 0 bases from V and 7 bases from J, leaving 11 bases between. Germline assignment: CDR1 SGHNT and CDR2 YYREEE (reference sequence). The CDR3 loop spans 14 amino acids. CDR3 amino acids: CASSLGPTRNEQFF. In DNA form, the CDR3 reads TGTGCCAGCAGCTTGGGACCAACGAGGAATGAGCAGTTCTTC.

This chain links TRBV28 with TRBJ1-5; possible D gene TRBD1, 5 bases. The CDR3 loop spans 15 amino acids. V dropped 5 bases and J dropped 11 bases, with 22 bases sitting between them. Looked up from germline, CDR1 is MDHEN and CDR2 is SYDVKM. CDR3 protein: CASSDPGTRRLAQHF. The CDR3 DNA is TGTGCCAGCAGTGACCCCGGGACGCGGAGATTGGCCCAGCATTTT.

This clone was seen just once. The chain has TRBV27 and TRBJ2-5; 10 positions agree with TRBD2. Per germline, CDR1 MNHEY and CDR2 SMNVEV (reference sequence). Trimming at V came to 5 bases and at J to 1 base, leaving 4 bases not matched to a gene. The CDR3 is 15 amino acids. Written as DNA, the CDR3 is TGTGCCAGCAGTACTGGACTAGCGGTCCAAGAGACCCAGTACTTC. It specifies CASSTGLAVQETQYF.

The chain has TRBV18 and TRBJ1-5; D not certain. Trimming took off 6 bases at V and 3 bases at J, with 15 bases between the two ends. The CDR3 contains 15 residues. Germline CDR1 KGHSH, CDR2 LQKENI. CDR3 loop: CASSSGPTNNQPQHF. CDR3 in DNA: TGTGCCAGCTCTTCAGGCCCTACGAACAATCAGCCCCAGCATTTT.

The V gene is TRBV5-8, the J gene TRBJ1-2; 8 nucleotides agree with TRBD1. This CDR3 region has 14 residues. The J segment lost 5 bases and the V segment lost 5 bases, leaving 8 bases of the junction unmatched. CDR1 SGHTS and CDR2 YDEGEE come from the germline V gene. The CDR3 sequence is CASSWTGYKYGYTF. In DNA form, the CDR3 reads TGTGCCAGCAGTTGGACAGGGTATAAGTATGGCTACACCTTC.

The V and J genes are TRBV19 and TRBJ2-1; weak D call: TRBD2 (5 bases). The CDR3 extends over 14 amino acids. Trimming cost V 3 bases and J 9 bases, with 15 bases left between them. CDR1 is LNHDA and CDR2 is SQIVND in the germline V gene (reference sequence). CDR3 coding DNA: TGTGCCAGTAGTATTAGGATGGCGGGTGGTGAGCAGTTCTTC. Its translation: CASSIRMAGGEQFF. The variable domain in full, completed from reference TRBV19 and TRBJ2-1, reads DGGITQSPKYLFRKEGQNVTLSCEQNLNHDAMYWYRQDPGQGLRLIYYSQIVNDFQKGDIAEGYSVSREKKESFPLTVTSAQKNPTAFYLCASSIRMAGGEQFFGPGTRLTVL.

The rearrangement links TRBV14 to TRBJ1-2; D is unresolved. V lost 0 bases and J lost 3, with 5 bases in between. CDR1 is SGHDN, CDR2 FVKESK, per germline. The length of the CDR3 is 13 residues. The CDR3 coding sequence is TGTGCCAGCAGCCAAGATATTTACTATGGCTACACCTTC. Protein sequence: CASSQDIYYGYTF.

This clone was seen a handful of times. The V gene is TRBV7-2, the J gene TRBJ2-1; 10 nucleotides match TRBD2. Germline-derived CDR1 and CDR2 are SGHTA and FQGNSA. The CDR3 is made up of 15 amino acids. With 4 bases clipped from V and 7 bases from J, the junction kept 7 bases outside the gene matches. The CDR3 region is CASSSLAGVLNEQFF. The DNA for the CDR3 is TGTGCCAGCAGCTCGCTAGCGGGAGTTCTTAATGAGCAGTTCTTC.

The chain combines TRBV9 with TRBJ2-1, with TRBD2 matching over 13 bases. This CDR3 is 15 amino acids long. CDR1 and CDR2 (germline): SGDLS, YYNGEE. V shed 3 bases, J shed 7 bases, and the junction held 4 bases outside the gene matches. CDR3 sequence (DNA): TGTGCCAGCAGCGGGGGACTAGCGGGAATGAATGAGCAGTTCTTC. It translates to CASSGGLAGMNEQFF.

J is TRBJ2-1 and V is TRBV21-1; no DNA check was done on the table's D call, TRBD2. TRBV21-1 is noted as a pseudogene. CDR3 length: 15 residues. The CDR3 DNA reads as TGTGCCAGACCTAGCGGGGCGGAGAGGAACAATGAGCAGTTCTTC. It codes for CARPSGAERNNEQFF.

The rearrangement uses TRBV28 and TRBJ1-2; D not resolved. The CDR3 loop spans 14 amino acids. V dropped 6 bases and J dropped 3 bases, with 14 bases sitting between them. CDR1 and CDR2 (germline): MDHEN, SYDVKM. The CDR3 region has the DNA TGTGCCAGCAGAAACACGGTATCTTACTATGGCTACACCTTC. Its protein is CASRNTVSYYGYTF.

This chain links TRBV27 with TRBJ2-7, with 10 bases aligning to TRBD2. The junction had 7 bases not matched to a gene; V was cut back by 3 bases and J by 2 bases. The CDR3 consists of 16 residues. The V gene's germline CDR1 is MNHEY and CDR2 SMNVEV (reference sequence). CDR3 protein: CASSFRGLARPYEQYF. The DNA of the CDR3 is TGTGCCAGCAGTTTCCGGGGACTAGCGAGACCCTACGAGCAGTACTTC.

The chain uses TRBV7-9 and TRBJ2-7, with D possibly TRBD2 on 5 matching bases. The length of the CDR3 is 10 residues. With 10 bases removed from V and 7 bases from J, the gap between germline ends came to 11 bases. Germline CDR1 reads SEHNR; CDR2 reads FQNEAQ (reference sequence). The CDR3 sequence is CATGLREQYF. The CDR3 DNA is TGTGCCACTGGACTGCGGGAGCAGTACTTC.

The V call is TRBV18, the J call TRBJ2-2; a possible D gene is TRBD1 (6 bases). CDR3 length: 14 amino acids. V lost 4 bases to trimming and J lost 4 bases, with 10 bases between them. Germline V gene lookup returns CDR1 KGHSH and CDR2 LQKENI. Written as DNA, the CDR3 is TGTGCCAGCTCACATGGACAGTTCACCGGGGAGCTGTTTTTT. Encoded protein: CASSHGQFTGELFF.

The chain links TRBV2 to TRBJ1-2; perhaps TRBD1 as D (6 bases). Trimming took 7 bases from V and 1 from J, leaving 16 bases between them. CDR1 and CDR2 (germline): SNHLY, FYNNEI. The CDR3 extends over 15 amino acids. This CDR3 is CASILGGLSNYGYTF. CDR3 in DNA: TGTGCCAGCATCCTAGGGGGACTAAGTAACTATGGCTACACCTTC.

The rearrangement joins TRBV18 to TRBJ1-2, with 8 bases fitting TRBD1. Germline V gene sequence: CDR1 KGHSH, CDR2 LQKENI. CDR3 length: 13 residues. V was pared by 3 bases and J by 8 bases, with 5 bases of the junction left unmatched. The CDR3, as DNA: TGTGCCAGCTCACCTCAGGACAGGGACGGCTACACCTTC. It encodes CASSPQDRDGYTF. Combining the CDR3 with reference TRBV18 and TRBJ1-2 gives the whole variable domain NAGVMQNPRHLVRRRGQEARLRCSPMKGHSHVYWYRQLPEEGLKFMVYLQKENIIDESGMPKERFSAEFPKEGPSILRIQQVVRGDSAAYFCASSPQDRDGYTFGSGTRLTVV.